Presented here are 8 T cell receptor beta chains from one specimen sequenced in a study of T cell responses to AZD1222 COVID-19 vaccine. TCRdb keeps only in-frame clones here, not all; method: immunoSEQ multiplex PCR. The sample gives 140,000 to 150,000 clones, nearly 90% of which show up once; around 5% is in the top ten. The sequences come from peripheral blood, collected 28 days after the second dose of the MenACWY control vaccine. The receptor set was obtained from an adult who received the MenACWY meningococcal vaccine as a control.

The CDR3 reads CASSFSAPSPLHF. In DNA, the CDR3 is TGTGCCAGCAGTTTTAGTGCGCCTTCACCCCTCCACTTT. The V and J genes are TRBV12-3 or TRBV12-4 and TRBJ1-6, with no clear D. CDR3 length: 13 amino acids. V lost 3 bases, J lost 9 bases, and 9 bases lay in between.

CDR3 sequence: CASSFSPGGRDTEAFF. Written as DNA, the CDR3 is TGTGCCAGCAGTTTTTCTCCCGGAGGTCGGGACACTGAAGCTTTCTTT. V gene TRBV9 combines with J gene TRBJ1-1; no definite D call. CDR3 length: 16 residues. Per germline, CDR1 SGDLS and CDR2 YYNGEE. The V gene lost 5 bases and the J gene lost 3 bases, with 20 bases spanning the gap.

V is TRBV11-1 and J is TRBJ1-5; D call uncertain. The CDR3 spans 13 residues. Trimming pared 4 bases from V and 4 bases from J, leaving 8 bases between. Germline CDR1 reads SGHAT; CDR2 reads FQDESV (reference sequence). The CDR3 DNA reads TGTGCCAGCAGCTCGGGTCCTAATCAGCCCCAGCATTTT. Translation: CASSSGPNQPQHF.

V and J are TRBV14 and TRBJ2-3, with a weak D call TRBD2 (5 bases). Germline V lookup: CDR1 SGHDN, CDR2 FVKESK. This CDR3 comprises 15 residues. V lost 5 bases, J lost 5 bases, and 17 bases lay in between. CDR3 sequence: CASSSRWSGGDTQYF. The CDR3 DNA is TGTGCCAGCAGCTCAAGATGGTCAGGAGGAGATACGCAGTATTTT.

CDR3: CATSRGPRNTEAFF. In DNA, the CDR3 is TGTGCCACCAGCAGAGGTCCTAGGAACACTGAAGCTTTCTTT. The chain carries TRBV15 and TRBJ1-1; the D is unclear. The CDR3 is 14 residues long. V was shortened by 1 base and J by 1 base, with 7 bases between the two germline ends. The germline V gene encodes CDR1 LNHNV and CDR2 YYDKDF (reference sequence).

The gene calls are TRBV18 and TRBJ2-7; 7 nucleotides align to TRBD2. Losses at the gene ends were 3 bases for V and 2 bases for J; bases not matched to a gene: 7. CDR1 and CDR2 from the germline V gene are KGHSH and LQKENI. This CDR3 is 15 amino acids long. CDR3 in DNA: TGTGCCAGCTCACCCCCTAGCGGAATTACCTACGAGCAGTACTTC. Its translation is CASSPPSGITYEQYF.

This chain connects TRBV7-9 to TRBJ2-3, with 7 bases identical to TRBD2. The germline V gene encodes CDR1 SEHNR and CDR2 FQNEAQ (reference sequence). The V segment lost 1 base and the J segment 3 bases; nucleotides outside the gene matches: 10. The length of the CDR3 is 17 residues. CDR3 nucleotides: TGTGCCAGCAGCTTAGGCTCCGCGGGAGTGTCTACAGATACGCAGTATTTT. Translated: CASSLGSAGVSTDTQYF.

The rearrangement uses TRBV5-1 and TRBJ2-7; TRBD1 or TRBD2 may be the D gene (5 bases each). This CDR3 has 13 amino acids. Trimming shortened V by 4 bases and J by 6 bases, and 14 bases separated the two germline ends. Germline CDR1 SGHRS, CDR2 YFSETQ. CDR3 coding DNA: TGCGCCAGCAGCCCCGGGACCTCCACCGAGCAGTACTTC. It codes for CASSPGTSTEQYF.